The next 8 T cell receptor beta chains were all read from a single sample in a study of shared clonotypes between healthy human individuals. TCRdb's copy holds only in-frame clones and misses some; the assay was immunoSEQ multiplex PCR. Among roughly 1,000,000 clones listed, 75% to 85% were seen once. The sequenced material came from memory CD4+ T cells from PBMCs. As for subset: CD45RA-negative fraction. These receptors originate from a man between 18 and 35 years old in good health. Some clones in this sample may be carry-over from other donors' samples.

This chain links TRBV21-1 with TRBJ2-7; the listed D gene, TRBD1, was not tested against the DNA. TRBV21-1 represents a pseudogene. The CDR3 contains 13 residues. CDR3 sequence: CASTGTEFYEQYF. The CDR3 bases are TGTGCCAGTACCGGGACAGAGTTCTACGAGCAGTACTTC.

This chain links TRBV11-3 with TRBJ2-3; 11 bases are shared with TRBD2. Germline values: CDR1 SGHNT, CDR2 YENEEA. The CDR3 extends over 17 amino acids. V gave up 1 base and J gave up 2 bases; unmatched junction bases: 5. CDR3 loop: CASSLGVTSGNTDTQYF. CDR3 coding DNA: TGTGCCAGCAGCTTAGGGGTGACTAGCGGGAACACAGATACGCAGTATTTT.

On this clone: A much larger clone is a single base away; this may be a read error. Other DNA sequences in this specimen translate into the identical CDR3. The rearrangement links TRBV5-1 to TRBJ2-5; TRBD2 matches 7 bases. The CDR3 sequence is 15 residues long. V trimming: 0 bases; J trimming: 3 bases; junction bases outside the gene matches: 5. Per the germline V gene, CDR1 is SGHRS and CDR2 is YFSETQ. The DNA of the CDR3 is TGCGCCAGCAGCTTGGCCGGGACTACCGAAGAGACCCAGTACTTC. This encodes CASSLAGTTEETQYF.

The chain uses TRBV27 and TRBJ2-3, with TRBD2 matching 13 bases. The CDR3 has 18 residues. V was pared by 5 bases and J by 4 bases, with 12 bases of the junction left unmatched. Germline V gene sequence: CDR1 MNHEY, CDR2 SMNVEV (reference sequence). The CDR3 is CASSTSGRATRLSDTQYF. In DNA form, the CDR3 reads TGTGCCAGCAGTACTAGCGGGAGGGCCACCCGCCTTTCAGATACGCAGTATTTT.

This clone came up once. The chain employs TRBV6-1 and TRBJ2-1; 10 bases match TRBD1. This CDR3 has 14 amino acids. CDR1 and CDR2 from the germline V gene are MNHNS and SASEGT. The V and J ends lost 10 bases and 5 bases, in that order; junction bases with no gene match: 8. CDR3 sequence reads: CATTDRGWDNEQFF. DNA of the CDR3: TGTGCCACGACGGACAGGGGGTGGGACAATGAGCAGTTCTTC.

The chain employs TRBV6-1 and TRBJ1-1; D remains ambiguous. The length of the CDR3 is 14 residues. V was cut by 8 bases and J by 4 bases, with 17 bases left in between. The germline V gene encodes CDR1 MNHNS and CDR2 SASEGT. In DNA, the CDR3 is TGTGCCAGCCCATCCGCGGGGTTACCCACTGAAGCTTTCTTT. Protein sequence: CASPSAGLPTEAFF.

The chain employs TRBV30 and TRBJ1-3; D is unclear. The CDR3 is 15 amino acids. V lost 0 bases and J lost 2, with 11 bases in between. CDR1 is GTSNPN and CDR2 is SVGIG in the germline V gene (reference sequence). The CDR3 DNA sequence: TGTGCCTGGAGTGTATTACCGAGGGCTGGAAACACCATATATTTT. It is translated as CAWSVLPRAGNTIYF.

This clone occurred once. The rearrangement joins TRBV7-2 to TRBJ2-3; D perhaps matches TRBD2 (6 bases). Germline loops: CDR1 SGHTA, CDR2 FQGNSA. Trimming took 4 bases from V and 3 from J, leaving 17 bases between them. This CDR3 contains 16 residues. The CDR3 DNA follows: TGTGCCAGCAGCTCGACTAGACAGAGGGTAACAGATACGCAGTATTTT. As protein: CASSSTRQRVTDTQYF.